This TCR beta chain was captured in a study of graft-versus-host responses after intestinal transplantation. Notes on the study in general: Within allografts, high graft-versus-host to host-versus-graft clonal ratios were seen among patients with graft-donor T cell macrochimerism.

CDR1 is SGHTA and CDR2 is FQGNSA in the germline V gene. Trimming pared 2 bases from V and 9 bases from J, leaving 17 bases between. The CDR3 length is 14 residues. TCRdb keeps only in-frame clones here, not all; method: immunoSEQ multiplex PCR. Seen here are around 100,000 clones, roughly nine tenths observed once, and the top ten hold approximately 0.97%. Comments on this clone: The antigen remains unidentified.

The sequences come from unstimulated CD4+ T cells sorted from spleen or lymph node cells, collected before intestinal transplant. This clonotype originated in a human donor who received an intestinal transplant. The V and J genes are TRBV7-2 and TRBJ2-7; possible D gene TRBD2, 6 bases. The CDR3 reads CASSLSRASDSQYF. Here the CDR3 DNA reads TGTGCCAGCAGCTTAAGTCGGGCTAGCGATTCGCAGTACTTC.